The 21 T cell receptor beta chains below were found in one sample sequenced in a study of shared clonotypes between healthy human individuals. Measured with immunoSEQ multiplex PCR; TCRdb has only the in-frame clones, and not every one. The data contain 900,000 to 1,200,000 clones, 78% of them singletons. The material sequenced was memory CD4+ T cells from PBMCs. Indicated subset: CD45RA-negative fraction. Every receptor here comes from a man aged 18-30 years in good health. Some clones in this sample may be carry-over from other donors' samples.

This clone has a handful of counts. The chain is built from TRBV11-2 and TRBJ1-2; 9 nucleotides agree with TRBD1. Germline CDR1 and CDR2: SGHAT and FQNNGV. The CDR3 covers 15 residues. The V and J ends lost 4 bases and 8 bases, in that order; junction bases with no gene match: 11. CDR3 sequence reads: CASSSLRDRAFGYTF. The CDR3 DNA reads TGTGCCAGCAGCTCCCTCCGGGACAGGGCATTCGGCTACACCTTC. Full variable domain (remainder filled in from reference TRBV11-2 and TRBJ1-2): EAGVAQSPRYKIIEKRQSVAFWCNPISGHATLYWYQQILGQGPKLLIQFQNNGVVDDSQLPKDRFSAERLKGVDSTLKIQPAKLEDSAVYLCASSSLRDRAFGYTFGSGTRLTVV.

V and J are TRBV5-1 and TRBJ1-1; TRBD1 matches 9 bases. J lost 5 bases, V lost 4 bases, and 6 bases had no gene match. The CDR3 is 14 residues long. From germline, CDR1 is SGHRS and CDR2 YFSETQ. CDR3 in amino acids: CASSRGTGRTEAFF. As DNA, the CDR3 is TGCGCCAGCAGCCGAGGGACAGGGCGGACTGAAGCTTTCTTT.

Turning to this clone: The same CDR3 is also encoded by other DNA sequences in this sample. The V and J genes are TRBV18 and TRBJ2-5; D remains unclear. V lost 2 bases to trimming and J lost 2 bases, with 3 bases between them. The CDR3 totals 12 residues. Germline V gene lookup returns CDR1 KGHSH and CDR2 LQKENI. The chain's CDR3 is CASSPEQETQYF. The CDR3 DNA sequence: TGTGCCAGCTCACCAGAGCAAGAGACCCAGTACTTC.

The chain combines TRBV19 with TRBJ2-2, with TRBD1 matching 8 bases. Germline values: CDR1 LNHDA, CDR2 SQIVND (reference sequence). The CDR3 totals 16 residues. After removal of 6 bases from V and 6 bases from J, the junction contained 12 bases not matched to a gene. In DNA form, the CDR3 reads TGTGCCAGTAGCTTTACCGCGGACAGGGAGGCCGGGGAGCTGTTTTTT. Translation: CASSFTADREAGELFF.

The CDR3, as DNA: TGCGCCAGCAGCAGGACTGACCAAGAGACCCAGTACTTC. Translating gives CASSRTDQETQYF. The rearrangement joins TRBV5-1 to TRBJ2-5, with D perhaps matching TRBD2 (5 bases). CDR1 and CDR2 (germline): SGHRS, YFSETQ. V was trimmed by 4 bases and J by 0 bases, leaving 7 bases between them. CDR3 length: 13 amino acids.

The DNA for the CDR3 is TGTGCCAGCAGCTTAGGGACAGGGGCCCTCGGGGGAGTCTACAATGAGCAGTTCTTC. It yields the protein CASSLGTGALGGVYNEQFF. The chain couples TRBV7-9 to TRBJ2-1; 9 nucleotides match TRBD1. V shed 1 base and J 3 bases; nucleotides not matched to a gene: 13. CDR1 SEHNR and CDR2 FQNEAQ come from the germline V gene (reference sequence). The CDR3 consists of 19 residues.

V is TRBV9 and J is TRBJ2-1, with TRBD1 matching 8 bases. The V and J ends lost 3 bases and 8 bases, in that order; junction bases with no gene match: 25. In germline, CDR1 is SGDLS, CDR2 YYNGEE. This CDR3 comprises 20 residues. CDR3 coding DNA: TGTGCCAGCAGCGCACTCAAGACCGGGACAGGAAGGGAGTATAGAGATGAGCAGTTCTTC. Translation gives CASSALKTGTGREYRDEQFF. The complete variable domain, with remaining parts taken from reference TRBV9 and TRBJ2-1, reads DSGVTQTPKHLITATGQRVTLRCSPRSGDLSVYWYQQSLDQGLQFLIQYYNGEERAKGNILERFSAQQFPDLHSELNLSSLELGDSALYFCASSALKTGTGREYRDEQFFGPGTRLTVL.

The V and J genes are TRBV7-7 and TRBJ2-2; D is uncertain. Germline assignment: CDR1 SSHAT and CDR2 FNYEAQ (reference sequence). This CDR3 contains 13 residues. Trimming removed 5 bases from V and 6 bases from J, with 10 bases in between. CDR3 sequence reads: CASSPGFSGELFF. In nucleotides, the CDR3 is TGTGCCAGCAGCCCAGGTTTTTCCGGGGAGCTGTTTTTT.

The chain recombines TRBV5-1 with TRBJ2-5; unclear D gene. The length of the CDR3 is 11 residues. V lost 4 bases and J lost 7, with 8 bases in between. CDR1 and CDR2 from the germline V gene are SGHRS and YFSETQ. The CDR3 DNA reads TGCGCCAGCAGCCAAGGGCGGACCCAGTACTTC. Residues: CASSQGRTQYF.

The chain couples TRBV6-1 to TRBJ1-1; D is unclear. The CDR3 totals 15 residues. CDR1 is MNHNS, CDR2 SASEGT, per germline. V shed 0 bases and J shed 5 bases, with 13 bases lying between them. The CDR3 nucleotides read TGTGCCAGCAGTGAAGCCAATGGTGGGGTAACTGAAGCTTTCTTT. Translated, it gives CASSEANGGVTEAFF.

In its sample, this clone was seen a few times. The chain has TRBV6-6 and TRBJ2-1; possible D gene TRBD2, 5 bases. The germline V and J ends were trimmed by 4 bases and 2 bases, with 12 bases remaining between them. Germline V CDR1 and CDR2: MNHNY, SVGAGI (reference sequence). This CDR3 contains 15 residues. The chain's CDR3 is CASSLARAAYNEQFF. Here the CDR3 DNA reads TGTGCCAGCAGTTTAGCGCGGGCCGCCTACAATGAGCAGTTCTTC.

This clone was counted at least ten times. The V and J genes are TRBV7-2 and TRBJ1-1, with D unclear. The CDR3 is 15 residues long. From germline, CDR1 is SGHTA and CDR2 FQGNSA. The germline V and J ends were trimmed by 7 bases and 0 bases, with 15 bases remaining between them. CDR3 DNA: TGTGCCAGCATCATGGGGAGCCGTTTGAACACTGAAGCTTTCTTT. It codes for CASIMGSRLNTEAFF.

The genes are TRBV11-3 and TRBJ2-7; 7 bases match TRBD2. This CDR3 is 14 amino acids long. CDR1 and CDR2 from the germline V gene are SGHNT and YENEEA. V lost 0 bases to trimming and J lost 5 bases; unmatched junction nucleotides: 4. The CDR3 reads CASSLESGVHEQYF. For the CDR3, the DNA is TGTGCCAGCAGCTTAGAAAGCGGGGTCCACGAGCAGTACTTC.

For the CDR3, the DNA is TGTGCCAGCGAACGGCCAGCCCAAGAGACCCAGTACTTC. Translated, it gives CASERPAQETQYF. V and J are TRBV2 and TRBJ2-5; D remains unclear. The CDR3 is made up of 13 amino acids. Looked up from germline, CDR1 is SNHLY and CDR2 is FYNNEI. Trimming pared 8 bases from V and 1 base from J, leaving 11 bases between.

CDR3: CASSVTGAAEKLFF. The CDR3 bases are TGTGCCAGCAGCGTGACAGGGGCGGCTGAAAAACTGTTTTTT. This sequence joins TRBV7-9 and TRBJ1-4; 8 nucleotides agree with TRBD1. V was clipped by 5 bases and J by 7 bases; unmatched bases: 6. This CDR3 is built from 14 residues. Germline CDR1 and CDR2: SEHNR and FQNEAQ (reference sequence).

This chain uses TRBV7-2 with TRBJ2-5; perhaps TRBD1 as D (6 bases). CDR3 size: 11 residues. The germline CDR1 and CDR2 sequences are SGHTA and FQGNSA. V dropped 4 bases and J dropped 9 bases, with 9 bases sitting between them. The DNA for the CDR3 is TGTGCCAGCAGCTGGGGGCGGGCCCAGTACTTC. Translated, it gives CASSWGRAQYF.

The chain joins TRBV5-4 to TRBJ1-1; the match to TRBD1 covers 7 bases. Unmatched junction bases numbered 2, after V lost 0 bases and J lost 0 bases. Germline V gene sequence: CDR1 SGHNT, CDR2 YYREEE (reference sequence). The CDR3 loop spans 15 amino acids. CDR3 residues: CASSLGTGMNTEAFF. CDR3 DNA sequence: TGTGCCAGCAGCTTGGGGACAGGAATGAACACTGAAGCTTTCTTT. Based on the CDR3 plus reference TRBV5-4 and TRBJ1-1, the full variable domain is ETGVTQSPTHLIKTRGQQVTLRCSSQSGHNTVSWYQQALGQGPQFIFQYYREEENGRGNFPPRFSGLQFPNYSSELNVNALELDDSALYLCASSLGTGMNTEAFFGQGTRLTVV.

The rearrangement joins TRBV7-2 to TRBJ2-7; D is tentatively TRBD1 or TRBD2 (7 bases each). The CDR3 extends over 14 amino acids. CDR1 is SGHTA, CDR2 FQGNSA, per germline. Between the trimmed V and J ends, which lost 5 bases and 6 bases, there was a span of 17 bases. Here the CDR3 reads CASSPQGGGSEQYF. The CDR3 bases are TGTGCCAGCAGCCCCCAGGGGGGCGGGAGCGAGCAGTACTTC.

The chain carries TRBV5-1 and TRBJ1-3; 7 nucleotides align to TRBD1. The CDR3 extends over 14 amino acids. Germline V gene lookup returns CDR1 SGHRS and CDR2 YFSETQ. After removal of 5 bases from V and 6 bases from J, the junction contained 8 bases not matched to a gene. CDR3 nucleotides: TGCGCCAGCAGTAGGGGACAGTCGGAAAACACCATATATTTT. Protein product: CASSRGQSENTIYF.

The chain links TRBV9 to TRBJ2-7, with 8 bases identical to TRBD2. The CDR3 runs 15 residues. V trimming: 5 bases; J trimming: 7 bases; junction bases outside the gene matches: 14. Germline CDR1 is SGDLS and CDR2 is YYNGEE. The CDR3 DNA reads TGTGCCAGCAGTCCCGCCCCCACAGGGACTAGGGAGCAGTACTTC. Encoded protein: CASSPAPTGTREQYF.

V gene TRBV30 combines with J gene TRBJ1-1; D is unclear. This CDR3 comprises 13 residues. V was trimmed by 3 bases and J by 4 bases, leaving 12 bases between them. From germline, CDR1 is GTSNPN and CDR2 SVGIG (reference sequence). CDR3 region: CAWRFIMTTEAFF. As DNA, the CDR3 is TGTGCCTGGAGGTTTATCATGACCACTGAAGCTTTCTTT.